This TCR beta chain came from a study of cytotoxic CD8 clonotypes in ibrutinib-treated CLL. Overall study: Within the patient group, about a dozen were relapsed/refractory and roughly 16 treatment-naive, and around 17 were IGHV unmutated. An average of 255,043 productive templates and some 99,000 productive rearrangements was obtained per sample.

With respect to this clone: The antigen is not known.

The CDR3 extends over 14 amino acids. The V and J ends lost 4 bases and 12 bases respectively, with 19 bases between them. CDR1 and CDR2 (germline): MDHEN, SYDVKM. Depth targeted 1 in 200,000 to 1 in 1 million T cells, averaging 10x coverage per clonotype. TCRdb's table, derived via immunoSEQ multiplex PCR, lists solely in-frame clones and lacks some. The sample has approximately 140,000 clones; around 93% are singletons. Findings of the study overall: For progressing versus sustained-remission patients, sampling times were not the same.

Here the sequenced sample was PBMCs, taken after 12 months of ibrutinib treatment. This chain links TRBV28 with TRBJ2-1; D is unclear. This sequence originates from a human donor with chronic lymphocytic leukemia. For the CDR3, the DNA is TGTGCCAGCAGTTCCTCAAACCGACGAATTGGGCAGTTCTTC. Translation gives CASSSSNRRIGQFF.